A single sample is the source of the 22 T cell receptor beta chains below, sequenced in a study of T-cell memory formation after mild COVID-19. One entry per CDR3 protein results from TCRdb running MiXCR on the 5' RACE reads. Among nearly 200,000 distinct CDR3 sequences listed, about 18% were seen once. The sequenced sample consisted of PBMCs or a T cell subset sorted from them (not recorded which). These receptors were collected from an adult woman who had mild COVID-19 (a few samples of this study predate the infection). Cell type and time point are not known.

In this sample, this clonotype turned up a few times. The V gene is TRBV12-3 or TRBV12-4, the J gene TRBJ2-2, with 14 bases aligning to TRBD2. V shed 7 bases, J shed 4 bases, and the junction held 11 bases outside the gene matches. CDR3 length equals 18 residues. CDR3 sequence reads: CASNQGTSGGLGTGELFF. The CDR3 nucleotides are TGTGCCAGCAACCAAGGGACTAGCGGGGGCCTGGGCACCGGGGAGCTGTTTTTT.

This clonotype has a handful of counts. The chain couples TRBV4-1 to TRBJ1-3, with a possible D match to TRBD1 (5 bases). Germline V gene lookup returns CDR1 MGHRA and CDR2 YSYEKL. CDR3 length equals 14 residues. V was pared by 3 bases and J by 2 bases, with 8 bases between. The CDR3 region is CASSHRGTGNTIYF. The CDR3 bases are TGCGCCAGCAGCCACCGGGGGACTGGAAACACCATATATTTT.

The V and J genes are TRBV7-2 and TRBJ2-1; 9 bases are a match to TRBD2. Germline V gene sequence: CDR1 SGHTA, CDR2 FQGNSA. The length of the CDR3 is 17 residues. J gave up 6 bases and V 0 bases, and 9 bases lay outside the gene matches. DNA of the CDR3: TGTGCCAGCAGCTTAGCCCCTTCCGGGACTAGCCTCAATGAGCAGTTCTTC. Translation: CASSLAPSGTSLNEQFF.

The rearrangement uses TRBV19 and TRBJ2-5; D might be TRBD1 or TRBD2, each matching 6 bases. This CDR3 contains 15 residues. From germline, CDR1 is LNHDA and CDR2 SQIVND (reference sequence). V gave up 0 bases and J gave up 5 bases, with 13 bases separating them. CDR3 protein: CASSIDSGGWETQYF. DNA of the CDR3: TGTGCCAGTAGTATAGACTCCGGGGGCTGGGAGACCCAGTACTTC.

This chain links TRBV12-3 or TRBV12-4 with TRBJ1-1, with D maybe TRBD1 (5 bases). V lost 5 bases to trimming and J lost 2 bases, with 9 bases between them. CDR3 size: 13 residues. This CDR3 is CASSDSVNTEAFF. CDR3 DNA sequence: TGTGCCAGCAGTGACAGTGTAAACACTGAAGCTTTCTTT.

Only a few counts were recorded for this clonotype. This chain joins TRBV12-3 or TRBV12-4 and TRBJ1-1; D is unresolved. V was cut by 2 bases and J by 1 base, with 5 bases left in between. This CDR3 is 13 amino acids long. CDR3 protein: CASSLKRNTEAFF. In nucleotides, the CDR3 is TGTGCCAGCAGTTTAAAGAGGAACACTGAAGCTTTCTTT.

This clonotype came up a few times. The J gene is TRBJ1-1, the V gene TRBV10-2, with 11 bases matching TRBD1. V lost 6 bases and J lost 5; bases outside the gene matches: 5. Germline V gene data show CDR1 as WSHSY and CDR2 as SAAADI. The CDR3 is 14 residues long. The CDR3 region has the DNA TGCGCCAGCAGGGACAGGGGGCGTAGGACTGAAGCTTTCTTT. Amino acid sequence: CASRDRGRRTEAFF.

The chain recombines TRBV29-1 with TRBJ2-5; tentative D call: TRBD2 (5 bases). The CDR3 consists of 14 residues. Germline V gives CDR1 SQVTM, CDR2 ANQGSEA. V was pared by 2 bases and J by 5 bases, with 15 bases between. CDR3 nucleotide sequence: TGCAGCGTTGAACAGAAGGCAGGACTGGAGACCCAGTACTTC. Translation gives CSVEQKAGLETQYF.

The table lists this clonotype with a few counts. The chain employs TRBV5-6 and TRBJ2-1, with 8 bases fitting TRBD1. J lost 8 bases, V lost 0 bases, and 7 bases had no gene match. Looked up from germline, CDR1 is SGHDT and CDR2 is YYEEEE. The CDR3 loop spans 15 amino acids. CDR3 nucleotides: TGTGCCAGCAGCTTGGTGGGACAGGCGATGTATGAGCAGTTCTTC. As protein: CASSLVGQAMYEQFF.

The V call is TRBV27, the J call TRBJ2-3; D is uncertain. This CDR3 has 15 amino acids. V gave up 0 bases and J gave up 2 bases, with 9 bases separating them. Germline CDR1 is MNHEY and CDR2 is SMNVEV (reference sequence). CDR3 DNA: TGTGCCAGCAGTTTATCGGGCAGGCCCACAGATACGCAGTATTTT. Its translation is CASSLSGRPTDTQYF.

J is TRBJ2-5 and V is TRBV4-2; no reliable D call. Trimming removed 3 bases from V and 4 bases from J, with 9 bases in between. Germline V gene sequence: CDR1 LGHNA, CDR2 YNFKEQ. CDR3 length equals 13 residues. For the CDR3, the DNA is TGTGCCAGCAGCCAGGGAAAGAGAGAGACCCAGTACTTC. This encodes CASSQGKRETQYF.

This clonotype was seen a handful of times. V is TRBV20-1 and J is TRBJ2-2; possible D gene TRBD2, 6 bases. Germline V CDR1 and CDR2: DFQATT, SNEGSKA (reference sequence). V dropped 5 bases and J dropped 6 bases, with 10 bases sitting between them. The CDR3 is made up of 12 amino acids. DNA for the CDR3: TGCAGTGCTTGGCGGGAAGCCGGGGAGCTGTTTTTT. Its translation: CSAWREAGELFF.

This clonotype was seen more than once but under ten times. The V and J genes are TRBV7-9 and TRBJ1-1, with no clear D. The CDR3 length is 15 residues. The V gene lost 3 bases and the J gene lost 1 base, with 12 bases spanning the gap. CDR1 SEHNR and CDR2 FQNEAQ come from the germline V gene (reference sequence). CDR3 region: CASSFLSGANTEAFF. The CDR3 DNA follows: TGTGCCAGCAGCTTCCTTTCGGGAGCGAACACTGAAGCTTTCTTT.

This chain joins TRBV24-1 and TRBJ2-7; TRBD1 agrees at 9 bases. The trim removed 5 bases at V and 2 bases at J, leaving 6 bases unmatched. Germline V CDR1 and CDR2: KGHDR, SFDVKD. The CDR3 runs to 15 residues. The CDR3 protein is CATSGRTGDPYEQYF. The CDR3 DNA reads as TGTGCCACCAGTGGGCGGACAGGGGACCCCTACGAGCAGTACTTC.

This clonotype was counted a few times. The chain links TRBV20-1 to TRBJ2-3; D perhaps matches TRBD2 (6 bases). V lost 5 bases to trimming and J lost 1 base, with 13 bases between them. CDR3 size: 14 residues. Germline CDR1 DFQATT, CDR2 SNEGSKA (reference sequence). The CDR3 nucleotides read TGCAGTGCTCTTGACTCGGGGGGCACAGATACGCAGTATTTT. Translation gives CSALDSGGTDTQYF.

This sequence joins TRBV24-1 and TRBJ1-1, with no clear D. Germline V lookup: CDR1 KGHDR, CDR2 SFDVKD. V was clipped by 4 bases and J by 5 bases, with 10 bases between them. CDR3 length equals 13 residues. The CDR3 region is CATSDTLGTEAFF. In nucleotides, the CDR3 is TGTGCCACCAGTGACACGCTAGGGACTGAAGCTTTCTTT.

The V gene is TRBV5-1, the J gene TRBJ2-4, with 8 bases matching TRBD1. After removal of 8 bases from V and 5 bases from J, the junction contained 6 bases not matched to a gene. Germline V gene lookup returns CDR1 SGHRS and CDR2 YFSETQ. CDR3 length: 13 residues. The chain's CDR3 is CASAPGGENIQYF. CDR3 nucleotides: TGCGCCAGTGCCCCAGGGGGCGAAAACATTCAGTACTTC.

CDR3: CASSADSHGGYTF. The CDR3 DNA reads TGTGCCAGCAGTGCCGACAGTCACGGTGGCTACACCTTC. The rearrangement joins TRBV12-3 or TRBV12-4 to TRBJ1-2, with D tentatively TRBD1 (5 bases). Trimming took 5 bases from V and 7 from J, leaving 14 bases between them. CDR3 length: 13 residues.

This rearrangement joins TRBV5-6 to TRBJ1-2; D is possibly TRBD1 (5 bases). This CDR3 contains 17 residues. Per germline, CDR1 SGHDT and CDR2 YYEEEE. V was clipped by 4 bases and J by 2 bases, with 21 bases between them. The CDR3 sequence is CASSGDRGRAQNYGYTF. DNA for the CDR3: TGTGCCAGCAGCGGGGACCGAGGAAGGGCACAAAACTATGGCTACACCTTC.

About this clonotype: The junction differs from germline at one of its ends, possibly a read error. The rearrangement joins TRBV7-7 to TRBJ2-1, with 8 nucleotides matching TRBD2. CDR3 length: 15 amino acids. Germline lookup yields CDR1 SSHAT and CDR2 FNYEAQ (reference sequence). The CDR3 spells CASSFRLALVDEQFF. The CDR3 DNA follows: TGTGCTAGCAGCTTTCGACTAGCGCTCGTCGATGAGCAGTTCTTC.

This clonotype was seen repeatedly, ten times or more. V and J are TRBV6-6 and TRBJ1-4, with 7 bases matching TRBD1. The germline gives CDR1 MNHNY, CDR2 SVGAGI (reference sequence). This CDR3 is built from 14 residues. Trimming took 2 bases from V and 6 from J; bases not matched to a gene: 3. CDR3 nucleotide sequence: TGTGCCAGCAGTTACGACAGGGCCGATGAAAAACTGTTTTTT. This gives the protein CASSYDRADEKLFF.

In its sample, this clonotype was seen a few times. The rearrangement joins TRBV19 to TRBJ1-1; 8 bases map to TRBD1. The V and J ends lost 5 bases and 11 bases, in that order; junction bases with no gene match: 16. The CDR3 is made up of 15 amino acids. The V gene's germline CDR1 is LNHDA and CDR2 SQIVND (reference sequence). Here the CDR3 reads CASSFRDRISGVAFF. CDR3 DNA: TGTGCCAGTAGTTTCCGGGACAGGATTTCTGGTGTTGCTTTCTTT.